This is a list of T cell receptor beta chains from one sample in a study of Ad26.COV2.S vaccination and SARS-CoV-2 variants. Profiled with immunoSEQ multiplex PCR; TCRdb holds only in-frame clones, not every one. The sample contains some 250,000 clones, roughly 88% of which appear only once. The sample here was peripheral blood, taken in a trial of Ad26.COV2.S vaccine versus placebo. These receptor sequences come from a person aged 18-60 years who received the Ad26.COV2.S COVID-19 vaccine or a placebo. Each CDR3 is given with its conserved first and last residue. Where a row states a size, it is once, few, many or the class of an expanded clone; other rows omit it.

clone size	V gene	J gene	CDR3 protein
-	TRBV6-6	TRBJ1-1	CASSQQGGNTEAFF
-	TRBV19	TRBJ2-7	CARTGTPSYEQYF
-	TRBV18	TRBJ2-6	CASSPLQGPSSGANVLTF
once	TRBV28	TRBJ1-1	CASSLQGMRTEAFF
-	TRBV2	TRBJ2-1	CASSEAFSDRVRDNEQFF
-	TRBV10-1	TRBJ1-1	CASSESGGGQTEAFF
-	TRBV27	TRBJ1-2	CASTPPWLYGYTF
-	TRBV5-5	TRBJ2-1	CASSSGTYNEQFF
-	TRBV28	TRBJ2-1	CASRASSSYNEQFF
-	TRBV7-2	TRBJ2-1	CASSLVEATEQFF
-	TRBV6-5	TRBJ1-2	CASSYSRGTTYGYTF
-	TRBV6-5	TRBJ2-7	CASSTRQGFGEQYF
-	TRBV15	TRBJ1-1	CATSRDRGTRGTEAFF
-	TRBV5-4	TRBJ2-7	CASSLGTGVGNEQYF
-	TRBV11-2	TRBJ1-1	CASSLGGGTQAFF
once	TRBV5-4	TRBJ2-5	CASSALGGNQETQYF
-	TRBV7-6	TRBJ2-5	CASSLGGRRGQETQYF
-	TRBV11-2	TRBJ1-5	CASSPDPSGVDNQPQHF
-	TRBV2	TRBJ1-2	CASIGIGGTYGYTF
-	TRBV11-2	TRBJ2-7	CASSLAGRAHEQYF
-	TRBV5-1	TRBJ2-7	CASSPSGGFGEQYF
-	TRBV5-4	TRBJ2-3	CASSILQGGGTDTQYF
-	TRBV6-2/TRBV6-3	TRBJ2-1	CASSYFNEQFF
-	TRBV4-3	TRBJ2-1	CASSQDWATGGNEQFF
once	TRBV5-4	TRBJ2-1	CAIRNGVIEDEQFF
-	TRBV10-2	TRBJ2-5	CASSDTGPAGTQYF
-	TRBV5-1	TRBJ2-3	CASSSNTDTQYF
-	TRBV9	TRBJ1-1	CASSVGTSNTEAFF
-	TRBV5-6	TRBJ1-2	CASSLQGDYGYTF
-	TRBV28	TRBJ2-5	CASSRPGTSRQETQYF
-	TRBV28	TRBJ2-5	CASSLGTAGSMETQYF
-	TRBV10-3	TRBJ2-1	CAIGIEGQGVRNEQFF
-	TRBV5-6	TRBJ2-7	CASSPSGGGVYEQYF
once	TRBV27	TRBJ2-1	CASSLSRGGHTSYNEQFF
-	TRBV5-1	TRBJ2-3	CASSSYTDTQYF
-	TRBV6-5	TRBJ1-2	CASFRETSQGYTF
-	TRBV5-1	TRBJ2-3	CASSFGVGGPTDTQYF
once	TRBV7-3	TRBJ2-1	CASSIALGEQFF
-	TRBV30	TRBJ2-7	CAWTIPGQSYEQYF
few	TRBV4-3	TRBJ2-3	CASSQVGEPDTQYF
-	TRBV19	TRBJ2-4	CASSRSRQGAKNIQYF
-	TRBV12-5	TRBJ2-1	CASGLVGRAVMEQFF
-	TRBV11-2	TRBJ1-1	CASSFGRLNTEAFF
-	TRBV19	TRBJ2-3	CASSLGLPVTDTQYF
-	TRBV19	TRBJ2-2	CALRDRDTGELFF
-	TRBV12-3/TRBV12-4	TRBJ2-7	CASSLGLSYEQYF
-	TRBV3-1/TRBV3-2	TRBJ2-6	CASRRGAGANVLTF
-	TRBV9	TRBJ2-3	CASSLEGNSDTQYF
once	TRBV18	TRBJ2-7	CASSLGQGLIHEQYF
-	TRBV6-5	TRBJ1-3	CASSYSRGAQGNTIYF
-	TRBV19	TRBJ2-2	CASTPWDRDRELFF
-	TRBV12-3/TRBV12-4	TRBJ2-1	CASSIGGNEQFF
few	TRBV4-3	TRBJ2-7	CASSQDRGQFYQQYF
-	TRBV28	TRBJ1-4	CASRWAGGRGTNEKLFF
-	TRBV5-1	TRBJ2-7	CASRRSGRADEQYF
-	TRBV7-2	TRBJ1-1	CASSLSRVNTEAFF